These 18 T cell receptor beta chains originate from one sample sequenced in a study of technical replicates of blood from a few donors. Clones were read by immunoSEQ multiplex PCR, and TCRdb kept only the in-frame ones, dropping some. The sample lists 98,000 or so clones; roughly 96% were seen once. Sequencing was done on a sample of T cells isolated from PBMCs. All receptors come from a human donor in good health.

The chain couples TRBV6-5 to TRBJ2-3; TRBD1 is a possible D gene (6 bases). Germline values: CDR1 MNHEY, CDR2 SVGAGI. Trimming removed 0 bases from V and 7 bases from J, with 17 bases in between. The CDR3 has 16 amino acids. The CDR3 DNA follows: TGTGCCAGCAGTTACTCCCCCCAGGGGTCAGTGAATACGCAGTATTTT. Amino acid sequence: CASSYSPQGSVNTQYF.

The CDR3 spells CASSEDFWDISSGNTIYF. Written as DNA, the CDR3 is TGTGCCAGCAGTGAAGATTTTTGGGACATTAGCTCTGGAAACACCATATATTTT. The V gene is TRBV2, the J gene TRBJ1-3; maybe TRBD1 (6 bases). Germline CDR1 and CDR2: SNHLY and FYNNEI. The CDR3 sequence is 18 residues long. Trimming left V 1 base short and J 0 bases short, with 16 bases between.

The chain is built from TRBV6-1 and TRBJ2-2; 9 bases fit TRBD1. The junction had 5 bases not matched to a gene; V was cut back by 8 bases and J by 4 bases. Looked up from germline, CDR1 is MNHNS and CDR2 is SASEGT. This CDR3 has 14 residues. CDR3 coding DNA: TGTGCCAGCGACCGGGACAGGGTCACCGGGGAGCTGTTTTTT. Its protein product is CASDRDRVTGELFF.

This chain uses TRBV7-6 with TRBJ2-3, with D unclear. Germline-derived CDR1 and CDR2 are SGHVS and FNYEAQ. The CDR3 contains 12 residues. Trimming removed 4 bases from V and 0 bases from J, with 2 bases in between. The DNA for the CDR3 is TGTGCCAGCAGCTCGAGCACAGATACGCAGTATTTT. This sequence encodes CASSSSTDTQYF.

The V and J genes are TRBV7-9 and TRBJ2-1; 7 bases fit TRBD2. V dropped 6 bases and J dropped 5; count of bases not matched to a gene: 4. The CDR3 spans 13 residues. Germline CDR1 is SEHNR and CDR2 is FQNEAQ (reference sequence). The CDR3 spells CASRWAGDNEQFF. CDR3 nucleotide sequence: TGTGCCAGCAGGTGGGCGGGGGACAATGAGCAGTTCTTC.

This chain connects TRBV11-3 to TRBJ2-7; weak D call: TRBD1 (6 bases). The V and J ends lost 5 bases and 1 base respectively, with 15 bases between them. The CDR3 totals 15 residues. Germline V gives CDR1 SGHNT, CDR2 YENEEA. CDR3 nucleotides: TGTGCCAGCAGCCCCGGGCAGGGGAGTTCCTACGAGCAGTACTTC. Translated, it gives CASSPGQGSSYEQYF.

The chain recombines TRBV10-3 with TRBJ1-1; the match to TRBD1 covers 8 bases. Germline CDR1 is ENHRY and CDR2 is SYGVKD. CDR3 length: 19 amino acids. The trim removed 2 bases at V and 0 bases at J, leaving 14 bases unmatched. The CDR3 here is CAISELGQGGVSMNTEAFF. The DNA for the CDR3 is TGTGCCATCAGTGAGCTAGGACAGGGAGGAGTTTCCATGAACACTGAAGCTTTCTTT.

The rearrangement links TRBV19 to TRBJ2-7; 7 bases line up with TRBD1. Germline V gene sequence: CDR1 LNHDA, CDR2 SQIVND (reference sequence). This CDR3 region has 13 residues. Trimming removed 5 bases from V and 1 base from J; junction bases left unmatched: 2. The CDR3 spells CASSPQGSYEQYF. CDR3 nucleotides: TGTGCCAGTAGTCCACAGGGGTCCTACGAGCAGTACTTC. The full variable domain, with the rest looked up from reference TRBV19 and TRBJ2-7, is DGGITQSPKYLFRKEGQNVTLSCEQNLNHDAMYWYRQDPGQGLRLIYYSQIVNDFQKGDIAEGYSVSREKKESFPLTVTSAQKNPTAFYLCASSPQGSYEQYFGPGTRLTVT.

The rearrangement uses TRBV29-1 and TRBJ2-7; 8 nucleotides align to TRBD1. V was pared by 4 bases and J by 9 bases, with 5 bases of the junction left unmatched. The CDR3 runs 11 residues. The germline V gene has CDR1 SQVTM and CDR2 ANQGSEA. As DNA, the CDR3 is TGCAGCGTTGTACAGGGGGAAGTGCAGTACTTC. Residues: CSVVQGEVQYF.

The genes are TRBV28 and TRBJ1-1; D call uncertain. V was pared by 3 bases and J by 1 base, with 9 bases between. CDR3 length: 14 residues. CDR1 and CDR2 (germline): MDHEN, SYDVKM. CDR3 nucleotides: TGTGCCAGCAGTTTCCCGACACGGAACACTGAAGCTTTCTTT. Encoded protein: CASSFPTRNTEAFF.

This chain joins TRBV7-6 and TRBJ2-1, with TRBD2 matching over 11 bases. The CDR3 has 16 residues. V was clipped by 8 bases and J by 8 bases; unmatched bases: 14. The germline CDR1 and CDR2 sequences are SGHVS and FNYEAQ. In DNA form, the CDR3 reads TGTGCCAGCGCACTAGCGGGAGTAGGAGTGAACGATGAGCAGTTCTTC. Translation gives CASALAGVGVNDEQFF.

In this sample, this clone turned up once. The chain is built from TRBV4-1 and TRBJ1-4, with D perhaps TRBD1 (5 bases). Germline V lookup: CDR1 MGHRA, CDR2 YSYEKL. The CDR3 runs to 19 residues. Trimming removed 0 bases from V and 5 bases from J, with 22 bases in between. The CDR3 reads CASSQDILVGGWENEKLFF. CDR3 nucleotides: TGCGCCAGCAGCCAAGATATCTTGGTCGGGGGTTGGGAAAATGAAAAACTGTTTTTT.

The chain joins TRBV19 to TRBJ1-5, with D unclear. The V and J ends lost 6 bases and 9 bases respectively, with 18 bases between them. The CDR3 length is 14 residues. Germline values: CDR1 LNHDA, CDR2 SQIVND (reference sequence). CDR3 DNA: TGTGCCAGTAGCAGCACCAGCGGCTTTCTGCCCCAGCATTTT. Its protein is CASSSTSGFLPQHF.

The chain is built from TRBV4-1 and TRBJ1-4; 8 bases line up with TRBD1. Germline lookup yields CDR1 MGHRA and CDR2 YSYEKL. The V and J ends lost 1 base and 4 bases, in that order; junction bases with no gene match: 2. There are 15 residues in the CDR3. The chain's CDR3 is CASSQAGQGNEKLFF. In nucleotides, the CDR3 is TGCGCCAGCAGCCAAGCAGGACAGGGTAATGAAAAACTGTTTTTT.

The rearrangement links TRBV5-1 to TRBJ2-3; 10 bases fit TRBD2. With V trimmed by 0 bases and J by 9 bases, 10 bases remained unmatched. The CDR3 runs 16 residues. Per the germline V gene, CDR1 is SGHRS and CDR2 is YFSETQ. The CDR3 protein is CASSLVSGRNTGTQYF. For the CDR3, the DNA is TGCGCCAGCAGCTTGGTTAGCGGGAGGAACACAGGAACGCAGTATTTT.

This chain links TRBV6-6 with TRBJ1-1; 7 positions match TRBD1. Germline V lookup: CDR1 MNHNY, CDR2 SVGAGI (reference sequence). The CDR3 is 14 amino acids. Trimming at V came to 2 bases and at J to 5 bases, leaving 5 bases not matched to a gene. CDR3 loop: CASSYEGTVTEAFF. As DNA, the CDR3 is TGTGCCAGCAGTTACGAGGGGACAGTGACTGAAGCTTTCTTT.

The CDR3 loop reads CASSHEYQGNTEAFF. Here the CDR3 DNA reads TGCGCCAGCAGCCATGAATATCAGGGGAACACTGAAGCTTTCTTT. The chain combines TRBV4-1 with TRBJ1-1, with D perhaps TRBD1 (5 bases). The V gene lost 3 bases and the J gene lost 1 base, with 12 bases spanning the gap. The CDR3 spans 15 residues. In germline, CDR1 is MGHRA, CDR2 YSYEKL.

The CDR3 loop reads CASSYGGLAVNEQFF. The CDR3 coding sequence is TGTGCCAGCAGTTACGGGGGACTAGCGGTCAATGAGCAGTTCTTC. The rearrangement links TRBV6-5 to TRBJ2-1; 11 positions match TRBD2. The J segment lost 6 bases and the V segment lost 2 bases, leaving 3 bases of the junction unmatched. This CDR3 spans 15 amino acids. Per the germline V gene, CDR1 is MNHEY and CDR2 is SVGAGI.